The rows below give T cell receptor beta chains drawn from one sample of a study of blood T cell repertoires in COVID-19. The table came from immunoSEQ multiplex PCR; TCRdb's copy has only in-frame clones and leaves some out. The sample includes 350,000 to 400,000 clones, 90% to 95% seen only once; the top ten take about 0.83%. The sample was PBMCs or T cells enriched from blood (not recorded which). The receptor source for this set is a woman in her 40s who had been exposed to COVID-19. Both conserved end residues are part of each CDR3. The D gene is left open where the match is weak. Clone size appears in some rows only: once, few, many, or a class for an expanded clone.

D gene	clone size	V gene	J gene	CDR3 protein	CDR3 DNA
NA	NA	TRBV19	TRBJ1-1	CASSPRWGDTEAFF	TGTGCCAGTAGTCCTCGGTGGGGAGACACTGAAGCTTTCTTT
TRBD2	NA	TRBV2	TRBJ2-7	CASRGSGRYEQYF	TGTGCCAGCAGAGGTAGCGGGAGGTACGAGCAGTACTTC
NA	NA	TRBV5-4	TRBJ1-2	CASIGSSGYTF	TGTGCCAGCATCGGGTCCTCGGGCTACACCTTC
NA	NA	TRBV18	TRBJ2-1	CASSPTRERQFF	TGTGCCAGCTCACCAACCCGGGAAAGGCAGTTCTTC
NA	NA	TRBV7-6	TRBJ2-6	CASSQGGSGANVLTF	TGTGCCAGCAGCCAAGGGGGATCTGGGGCCAACGTCCTGACTTTC
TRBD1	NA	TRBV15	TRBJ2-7	CATSRAPGQGSYEQYF	TGTGCCACCAGCAGAGCCCCGGGACAGGGCTCCTACGAGCAGTACTTC
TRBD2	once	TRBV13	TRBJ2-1	CASSFPTAGGGQFF	TGTGCCAGCAGCTTCCCGACAGCGGGAGGCGGGCAGTTCTTC
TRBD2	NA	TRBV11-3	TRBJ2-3	CASSFSSGSTDTQYF	TGTGCCAGCAGCTTTTCTAGCGGGAGCACAGATACGCAGTATTTT
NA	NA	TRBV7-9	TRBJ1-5	CASSLEGHSNQPQHF	TGTGCCAGCAGCTTAGAAGGACATAGCAATCAGCCCCAGCATTTT
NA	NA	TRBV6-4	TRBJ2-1	CASMRDSSFPYNEQFF	TGTGCCAGCATGAGGGACTCCTCTTTTCCCTACAATGAGCAGTTCTTC
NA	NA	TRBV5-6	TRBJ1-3	CASSFRRVGNTIYF	TGTGCCAGCAGCTTTCGGCGGGTCGGAAACACCATATATTTT
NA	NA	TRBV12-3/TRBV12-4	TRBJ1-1	CASKPQGYTEAFF	TGTGCCAGCAAACCACAGGGATACACTGAAGCTTTCTTT
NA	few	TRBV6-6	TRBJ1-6	CASSYSSGSNSPLHF	TGTGCCAGCAGTTACTCGTCAGGCAGTAATTCACCCCTCCACTTT
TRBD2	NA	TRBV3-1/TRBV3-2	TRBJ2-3	CASSQILAASTDTQYF	TGTGCCAGCAGCCAAATTCTAGCGGCTAGCACAGATACGCAGTATTTT